What follows describes a single TCR beta chain. This specimen comes from a study of blood T cell repertoires in COVID-19. On the study more broadly: Sites in the United States, Italy and Spain provided acute and convalescent COVID-19 samples. T cells, B-cell-depleted T cells, or PBMCs provided the cDNA or gDNA that served as material.

Original processing notes: Cell counts per sample came from amplifying reference gene primers. Clones were read by immunoSEQ multiplex PCR, and TCRdb kept only the in-frame ones, dropping some. V and J calls plus clone size are reproduced from that table; the DNA served to infer D and trimming. The sample consists of about 140,000 clones, roughly 90% of them appearing once. Trimming at V came to 1 base and at J to 10 bases, leaving 4 bases not matched to a gene. Germline V lookup: CDR1 KGHSH, CDR2 LQKENI. The CDR3 is made up of 14 amino acids. This receptor was obtained from a human donor with COVID-19, enrolled during active disease. The donor label of this sample is uncertain. The sequencing sample was made of peripheral blood. V and J are TRBV18 and TRBJ2-1; 10 nucleotides align to TRBD2. CDR3 sequence (DNA): TGTGCCAGCTCACCACAGAGCGGGAGGGGGGAGCAGTTCTTC. Its protein is CASSPQSGRGEQFF.